This paragraph covers one T cell receptor (beta chain) sequence. This clone was observed a handful of times. Its target antigen remains unknown. Per-base qualities were not stored, and no clone one base away is much larger. The data derive from a study of cytomegalovirus exposure and HLA in healthy donors (dated by TCRdb to 2016 to 2017). Background for the entire study: According to an earlier analysis of several hundred of the donors, about 179 million T cells yielded 120 million or so unique TCR beta sequences and roughly 280 Gb of sequence data. Roughly 310 gigabases of sequencing data and approximately 85 million unique TCR sequences were included in an early release covering about 700 HLA-typed donors. The genetic ancestry cluster associated with self-reported Caucasian donors included 81% of the roughly 390 genotyped donors. The study aimed to test whether cataloging public T cell receptors could reveal signatures of past pathogen exposure. Using immunosequencing, the study profiled T cell repertoires from some 670 subjects and related those repertoires to cytomegalovirus serostatus. A separate validation cohort of roughly 130 different subjects was used in addition to the approximately 610-subject first cohort. To predict cytomegalovirus infection status, the study brought together high-throughput TCR immunosequencing, statistical association of individual TCRs with disease status, and machine learning. To study patterns of TCR occurrence, a later analysis re-analyzed previously published TCR beta repertoires from around 670 donors and added high-resolution HLA genotyping. In the later analysis, no new phenotypic data were used to find candidate immune exposures; instead, reliance was placed on TCR beta sequences and their occurrence across donors. In an earlier analysis of a few hundred of the donors, high-throughput TCR beta sequencing was used to judge whether each TCR beta V gene segment behaved as functional or pseudogenic. Donor age, sex, ethnicity and CMV serostatus were compiled alongside the repertoire data. A later genetic analysis used genome-wide SNP genotypes for about 60% of the 666 donors, treating that subset as a discovery cohort. All discovery cohort repertoires had been generated using a single sequencing platform. HLA typing covered class I and class II loci at four-digit resolution. Typing coverage differed by locus: A, B, C, DRB1 and DQB1 were typed in about 629-640 donors, DQA1 in about 510, DPA1 in 600 to 610, and DPB1 in 472. Because of strong linkage in the cohort, roughly 5 DR-DQ haplotypes were treated as single units for association and clustering. Among a few hundred genotyped donors of the cohort, an average of approximately 250,000 unique TCR beta nucleotide sequences were sequenced per donor, around a sixth of them non-productive. Overall results and qualifications from the work: For the cohort, immune exposure information was limited to CMV serostatus. A total of 150 or so TCR beta chains were listed by the study as associated with cytomegalovirus. The classifier was reported to diagnose cytomegalovirus status with high specificity and sensitivity in both the original and validation cohorts. Only TCR beta chains were sequenced in this cohort, and the absence of alpha or paired-chain data limited detectable features. When HLA alleles, especially DR and DQ, strongly co-occurred, TCR associations were difficult to assign to individual alleles. Roughly uniform sequencing depth across donors was assumed in presence/absence analyses, although this assumption may not hold. In vitro tests confirmed that a few of the cytomegalovirus-associated TCR beta chains recognize cytomegalovirus antigens. Because counts were too low, fewer than 20 rarely observed V segments, including chromosome 9 orphons, were excluded from the earlier analysis of under 650 of the donors. A cluster of highly shared sequence variants was judged likely to be a technical artifact of the sequencing pipeline. According to a later analysis, parvovirus B19, influenza, CMV and Epstein-Barr virus appeared linked to several top co-occurrence clusters. In a later analysis, TCR association rates were found to vary across HLA loci, with the most associated TCRs seen for DRB1 alleles and the fewest for HLA-C alleles. A later analysis found that HLA-associated TCR beta chains were more clonally expanded and had lower generation probabilities than equally common non-associated chains. The authors suggested that the approach could potentially be generalized to other disease states and immunological phenotypes. Broadly in line with IMGT annotations, most TCR beta V segments showed up in productive rearrangements about 87% or about 30% of the time in an earlier analysis of 587 of the donors. Compared with the roughly 670-donor mean, donors in an Asian-associated ancestry cluster had fewer N-insertions in productive TCRs, according to a later genetic analysis. Most TCR sequences were observed very rarely across donors, whereas some public TCRs were present in many individuals. HLA typing was unavailable for some donors at each locus, so association tests used only the typed subset. Specific HLA alleles were associated with 16,951 TCR beta sequences at a false discovery rate of 0.05 in a later analysis. A later analysis found that most CMV-associated TCR beta chains appeared HLA-restricted, with HLA associations seemingly driven largely by CMV exposure. Linkage disequilibrium might explain the correlated functional status among segregating V segments, but an unknown experimental factor could not be ruled out. A further reported finding was that TCR beta sequences accurately predicted the HLA-A and HLA-B alleles for most subjects in the first cohort. Some IMGT-functional V segments, including TRBV6-2 and TRBV6-3, could not be distinguished by the 87-base-pair reads and were therefore excluded. An association between a missense DCLRE1C variant and V-gene and J-gene trimming of TCR beta chains was found in a later genetic analysis and replicated in an independent cohort.

The library was generated by the immunoSEQ multiplex PCR assay. For the multiplex PCR, a mixture combining 60 forward primers for TCR Vbeta segments and 13 reverse primers for TCR Jbeta segments was used. Amplification of the CDR3 region of rearranged TCR beta genes was performed with a multiplex PCR assay on genomic DNA. Amplified TCR beta libraries were sequenced as 87-base-pair reads on the Illumina HiSeq System. In the authors' own workflow: A later analysis counted some 80 million unique TCR beta chains across the 700 or so repertoires, and about 10 million of these chains were shared by at least two donors. To remove PCR and sequencing errors, raw reads were error-corrected and collapsed into unique sequences using a nearest-neighbor algorithm that merged closely related sequences. To assign V, D and J gene segments, CDR3 sequences were aligned to IMGT reference sequences. For a sequence to be retained, a match of at least six nucleotides to both a V gene segment and a J gene segment was required. Rearrangements were called productive when the CDR3 lacked stop codons and stayed in frame with V and J; all others were non-productive. CDR3 was defined by IMGT convention, running from the second conserved V-encoded cysteine to the conserved J-encoded phenylalanine. In an earlier analysis of 587 of the donors, sequences lacking an unambiguous match to a single V gene segment were excluded. An earlier analysis of almost 600 of the donors classified V segments as functional when productive rearrangements were above 56.7% and as segregating when the standard deviation between donors was above 5%. A statistical classification framework was built for diagnosing cytomegalovirus status from the catalog of TCR beta chain sequences. V and J gene assignment, in a later analysis, came from comparing TCR nucleotide sequences with IMGT/GENE-DB human TR gene sequences. In a later analysis, CDR3 sequences and most-parsimonious VDJ recombination scenarios were assigned using the TCRdist pipeline. In a later analysis, every TCR beta chain was defined by the combination of its CDR3 amino acid sequence and its V-gene family, and reads without a unique V-gene family were dropped. In a later analysis, approximately 640 highly shared, low-generation-probability nucleotide sequences were removed to address suspected cross-contamination and a sequencing artifact. In a later analysis, a clonal expansion index was calculated for each public chain from normalized within-repertoire ranks of inferred template counts. Generation probabilities in a later analysis came from a VDJ recombination model fitted to out-of-frame rearrangements, and those results were checked against IGoR. In a later analysis, TCR-TCR, TCR-HLA and TCR-CMV co-occurrence was scored with hypergeometric tests, and a repertoire-size bias correction was applied to TCR pairs. To estimate false discovery rates, a later analysis permuted the HLA or CMV assignments 20 times. In a later analysis, co-occurring TCRs were grouped using DBSCAN, with TCRdist sequence similarity added in when clustering inside HLA-allele-positive subsets. Co-occurrence clustering excluded repertoires with fewer than 30,000 or more than 120,000 public chains, plus five with anomalous nucleotide sharing. This is the immuneACCESS table as TCRdb keeps it, with only in-frame sequences that have V and J called. A part of the clones is gone; compared with another copy, unresolved V genes explain less than half, and the rest is unexplained. V and J calls and clone size are those listed in that table; D and trimming were worked out from the DNA. The sample contains roughly 140,000 clones, 78% of them found a single time. The ten largest clones represent about 2.9% of the sample.

The CDR3 starts with the cysteine, ends with the phenylalanine, and has 13 residues. The CDR3 DNA has 39 bases and is translated from base 1. Trimming takes 5 bases from V and 4 bases from J, and the germline ends sit 9 bases apart. Taken from the germline V gene (reference sequence), the CDR1 and CDR2 loops are SSHAT and FNYEAQ. The cohort was made up of about 610 healthy bone marrow donors. Cohort members were all nominally healthy when sampled, although unrecorded immune exposures were likely present. The donor tested CMV seropositive, placing the donor among the roughly 300 seropositive members of the cohort. A peripheral blood sample was provided by each donor, and peripheral blood mononuclear cells were used for TCR beta sequencing. The Qiagen DNeasy Blood Extraction Kit was used to extract genomic DNA from the blood cell samples.

The sample was PBMCs. The chain uses TRBV7-7 and TRBJ1-5, with no D gene named confidently. This clonotype was sampled from a middle-aged man in good health and CMV-seropositive. CDR3 protein: CASSPSPNQPQHF. The nucleotides read TGTGCCAGCAGCCCTAGCCCGAATCAGCCCCAGCATTTT.